This T cell receptor (beta chain) was identified in a study of control samples from healthy donors and cancer patients. The CDR3 is 12 amino acids. Germline V CDR1 and CDR2: MNHEY, SVGAGI. The V end lost 6 bases, the J end lost 5 bases, and 8 bases lay between the germline ends. Data came from immunoSEQ multiplex PCR; TCRdb stores just in-frame clones and leaves some out. The repertoire holds just over 150,000 clones, with about 87% as singletons. Sequencing was done on a sample of blood. This chain uses TRBV6-5 with TRBJ1-5; no firm D call. The sequence came from a man between 25 and 39 years old in good health. CDR3 loop: CASSVNHQPQHF. CDR3 sequence (DNA): TGTGCCAGCAGCGTTAATCATCAGCCCCAGCATTTT.